This TCR beta chain is from a study of blood T cells in healthy people across ages. Primed by a sample-barcoded 5' primer and a J-beta primer mix, a second PCR proceeded for roughly 7 to 11 cycles. A single record per CDR3 protein comes from TCRdb applying MiXCR to the 5' RACE reads. In the table there are fewer than 1,200,000 distinct CDR3 sequences, approximately 25% of which are singletons. J lost 5 bases, V lost 3 bases, and 7 bases had no gene match. The CDR3 loop spans 16 amino acids. CDR1 and CDR2 from the germline V gene are SGHVS and FQNEAQ. These data are also associated with another study on T cells of mothers and their children.

Sequencing was done on a sample of blood. The chain is built from TRBV7-8 and TRBJ1-5; 10 bases are a match to TRBD1. This receptor was obtained from a girl aged 2 to 9 in good health. CDR3 sequence: CASSFGGQGMDQPQHF. In DNA, the CDR3 is TGTGCCAGCAGCTTTGGGGGACAGGGGATGGATCAGCCCCAGCATTTT.